The next 25 T cell receptor beta chains were all read from a single sample in a study of response to subunit inactivated influenza vaccine. TCRdb passed the RT-PCR reads through MiXCR, listing each CDR3 protein once. The data contain about 500,000 distinct CDR3 sequences, about 17% of them singletons. This specimen consisted of CD4+ T cells sorted from PBMCs, obtained about 23 months after vaccination. Receptors were obtained from a man aged 45 to 75 who received an inactivated influenza vaccine.

This clonotype was picked up a small number of times. V usage is TRBV10-1 and J usage is TRBJ2-7, with TRBD1 matching over 7 bases. CDR1 is WNHNN and CDR2 is SYGVQD in the germline V gene (reference sequence). The V segment lost 4 bases and the J segment 6 bases; nucleotides outside the gene matches: 3. There are 12 residues in the CDR3. The chain's CDR3 is CASSGPGGEQYF. CDR3 coding DNA: TGCGCCAGCAGTGGCCCAGGGGGCGAGCAGTACTTC.

The genes are TRBV6-1 and TRBJ1-5, with D possibly being TRBD1 (5 bases). V dropped 0 bases and J dropped 0 bases, with 6 bases sitting between them. Germline V gene data show CDR1 as MNHNS and CDR2 as SASEGT. The CDR3 runs to 15 residues. CDR3 residues: CASSEAGVSNQPQHF. Written as DNA, the CDR3 is TGTGCCAGCAGTGAAGCGGGGGTTAGCAATCAGCCCCAGCATTTT.

The rearrangement joins TRBV5-1 to TRBJ2-3, with 8 positions matching TRBD2. J gave up 1 base and V 4 bases, and 11 bases lay outside the gene matches. CDR3 length equals 17 residues. CDR1 is SGHRS, CDR2 YFSETQ, per germline. The CDR3 sequence is CASSMVGAGVRTDTQYF. CDR3 nucleotide sequence: TGCGCCAGCAGCATGGTAGGAGCGGGGGTACGCACAGATACGCAGTATTTT.

This clonotype has just a few counts. The chain combines TRBV6-2 or TRBV6-3 with TRBJ2-1; 8 bases are a match to TRBD2. Germline V lookup: CDR1 MNHEY, CDR2 SVGEGT. CDR3 length: 16 residues. The V segment lost 10 bases and the J segment 0 bases; nucleotides outside the gene matches: 11. Written as DNA, the CDR3 is TGTGCCACCGAACGGGCGGGGGGCCACTCCTACAATGAGCAGTTCTTC. Amino acids: CATERAGGHSYNEQFF.

The rearrangement links TRBV27 to TRBJ2-2; D is undetermined. Trimming shortened V by 1 base and J by 0 bases, and 12 bases separated the two germline ends. CDR3 length: 17 residues. Germline CDR1 and CDR2: MNHEY and SMNVEV (reference sequence). The CDR3 is CASSLFAIRTNTGELFF. CDR3 nucleotide sequence: TGTGCCAGCAGTTTATTTGCAATCCGGACGAACACCGGGGAGCTGTTTTTT.

This clonotype has a handful of counts. The chain combines TRBV15 with TRBJ1-5, with D unresolved. With 1 base removed from V and 6 bases from J, the gap between germline ends came to 10 bases. CDR3 length equals 14 residues. The germline gives CDR1 LNHNV, CDR2 YYDKDF (reference sequence). DNA of the CDR3: TGTGCCACCAGCAGAGCCAGGTTCGGTCAGCCCCAGCATTTT. Translating gives CATSRARFGQPQHF.

This chain joins TRBV12-3 or TRBV12-4 and TRBJ2-7; 7 nucleotides agree with TRBD2. With V trimmed by 7 bases and J by 6 bases, 12 bases remained unmatched. The CDR3 totals 14 residues. Here the CDR3 reads CASTPSGGSGEQYF. The CDR3 DNA reads TGTGCCAGCACCCCCTCGGGGGGATCAGGCGAGCAGTACTTC.

This clonotype came up a few times. V usage is TRBV20-1 and J usage is TRBJ2-4; a weak D match, TRBD1 (5 bases). Germline V lookup: CDR1 DFQATT, CDR2 SNEGSKA (reference sequence). The CDR3 has 14 amino acids. V lost 5 bases and J lost 9, with 20 bases in between. The CDR3 DNA follows: TGCAGTGCTCTACCTGGGGCAGGGCAGGGCATTCAGTACTTC. As protein: CSALPGAGQGIQYF.

The rearrangement links TRBV29-1 to TRBJ2-4; D unresolved. V was cut by 7 bases and J by 1 base, with 17 bases left in between. CDR1 is SQVTM and CDR2 is ANQGSEA in the germline V gene. The CDR3 loop spans 15 amino acids. As DNA, the CDR3 is TGCAGCGCCGTCCAAATGCCGGTGGCCAAAAACATTCAGTACTTC. It yields the protein CSAVQMPVAKNIQYF.

The gene calls are TRBV4-2 and TRBJ2-2, with D hard to call. Germline lookup yields CDR1 LGHNA and CDR2 YNFKEQ. The germline V and J ends were trimmed by 0 bases and 2 bases, with 10 bases remaining between them. The CDR3 runs 16 residues. CDR3 nucleotides: TGTGCCAGCAGCCAAGAAATAGGCAGAAACACCGGGGAGCTGTTTTTT. Translated: CASSQEIGRNTGELFF.

This clonotype has a handful of counts. The CDR3, as DNA: TGCGCCAGCAGCCAAGATTCGAGCGGGAGAAGCGGCAATGAGCAGTTCTTC. Translated, it gives CASSQDSSGRSGNEQFF. The chain joins TRBV4-3 to TRBJ2-1; 8 nucleotides line up with TRBD2. Per the germline V gene, CDR1 is LGHNA and CDR2 is YSLEER. The trim removed 0 bases at V and 6 bases at J, leaving 10 bases unmatched. The CDR3 spans 17 residues.

This clonotype was recorded a few times. J is TRBJ2-1 and V is TRBV20-1, with 15 bases fitting TRBD2. Germline CDR1 DFQATT, CDR2 SNEGSKA (reference sequence). There are 18 residues in the CDR3. Trimming removed 5 bases from V and 0 bases from J; junction bases left unmatched: 8. CDR3: CSAPLGTSGRLSYNEQFF. The CDR3 region has the DNA TGCAGTGCTCCTCTCGGGACTAGCGGGAGGCTCTCCTACAATGAGCAGTTCTTC.

In its sample, this clonotype was seen a few times. This chain connects TRBV11-3 to TRBJ2-1, with 8 positions matching TRBD1. V shed 5 bases and J 3 bases; nucleotides not matched to a gene: 12. The CDR3 has 17 residues. CDR1 SGHNT and CDR2 YENEEA come from the germline V gene. CDR3 protein: CASSLSTGQGGYNEQFF. The CDR3 DNA reads TGTGCCAGCAGCCTCTCAACCGGACAGGGTGGCTACAATGAGCAGTTCTTC.

This clonotype was picked up a small number of times. V and J are TRBV5-7 and TRBJ2-2, with a weak D call TRBD1 (5 bases). TRBV5-7 is an open reading frame, and its role is uncertain. The CDR3 totals 16 residues. Trimming left V 3 bases short and J 2 bases short, with 14 bases between. The CDR3 protein is CASSWQGGSNTGELFF. The CDR3 DNA reads as TGTGCCAGCAGCTGGCAGGGCGGTAGTAACACCGGGGAGCTGTTTTTT.

The chain is built from TRBV20-1 and TRBJ2-1, with D tentatively TRBD1 or TRBD2 (6 bases each). The V end was cut by 0 bases, the J end by 0 bases, with 18 bases between. Looked up from germline, CDR1 is DFQATT and CDR2 is SNEGSKA (reference sequence). The CDR3 spans 18 residues. CDR3 DNA sequence: TGCAGTGCTAGAGACCCAACCCCGGGGGCCAGCTCCTACAATGAGCAGTTCTTC. Protein product: CSARDPTPGASSYNEQFF.

This clonotype was seen just once. V and J are TRBV6-5 and TRBJ2-2, with D possibly being TRBD1 (6 bases). From germline, CDR1 is MNHEY and CDR2 SVGAGI. This CDR3 contains 15 residues. V was trimmed by 4 bases and J by 4 bases, leaving 13 bases between them. The CDR3 region has the DNA TGTGCCAGCAGTTCGCCCGGGACAAGCACCGGGGAGCTGTTTTTT. Amino acid sequence: CASSSPGTSTGELFF.

In its sample, this clonotype was seen a few times. V is TRBV12-3 or TRBV12-4 and J is TRBJ1-1; possible D gene TRBD1, 5 bases. The CDR3 is 13 amino acids. Trimming removed 6 bases at V and 4 bases at J, with 12 bases between. Here the CDR3 reads CASRPDRFTEAFF. As DNA, the CDR3 is TGTGCCAGCAGGCCCGACAGATTCACTGAAGCTTTCTTT.

A few counts support this clonotype. V and J are TRBV12-3 or TRBV12-4 and TRBJ1-5; possibly TRBD1 for D (5 bases). This CDR3 spans 17 amino acids. With 1 base removed from V and 1 base from J, the gap between germline ends came to 14 bases. The CDR3 protein is CASSLEGTVGSNQPQHF. The DNA for the CDR3 is TGTGCCAGCAGTTTAGAAGGGACGGTGGGAAGCAATCAGCCCCAGCATTTT.

This sequence joins TRBV10-3 and TRBJ2-7; 12 bases align to TRBD2. CDR1 and CDR2 (germline): ENHRY, SYGVKD. V lost 0 bases, J lost 6 bases, and 9 bases stayed unmatched. CDR3 length: 17 amino acids. CDR3 nucleotide sequence: TGTGCCATCAGTGAGTCGACACTAGCGGGAGGATACAGCGAGCAGTACTTC. As protein: CAISESTLAGGYSEQYF.

This clonotype was seen only a few times. The J gene is TRBJ2-6, the V gene TRBV29-1; possible D gene TRBD2, 5 bases. Trimming shortened V by 2 bases and J by 2 bases, and 13 bases separated the two germline ends. This CDR3 spans 16 amino acids. Germline loops: CDR1 SQVTM, CDR2 ANQGSEA. The CDR3 reads CSVESGKVAGANVLTF. CDR3 DNA: TGCAGCGTTGAATCGGGGAAAGTGGCTGGGGCCAACGTCCTGACTTTC.

This clonotype was counted between two and nine times. The chain joins TRBV27 to TRBJ1-1; no firm D call. The CDR3 totals 14 residues. Trimming took 3 bases from V and 6 from J, leaving 14 bases between them. In germline, CDR1 is MNHEY, CDR2 SMNVEV (reference sequence). The CDR3 region has the DNA TGTGCCAGCAGTTTCGGGCTGGGAATCTCTGAAGCTTTCTTT. It specifies CASSFGLGISEAFF.

J is TRBJ2-5 and V is TRBV27; D possibly corresponds to TRBD2 (5 bases). In germline, CDR1 is MNHEY, CDR2 SMNVEV (reference sequence). The CDR3 runs to 13 residues. The V gene lost 6 bases and the J gene lost 9 bases, with 17 bases spanning the gap. CDR3 sequence (DNA): TGTGCCAGCAGCCGTGGCGAGGGTTTGCCCCAGTACTTC. This gives the protein CASSRGEGLPQYF.

This clonotype has just a few counts. The chain combines TRBV12-3 or TRBV12-4 with TRBJ2-3, with 9 bases identical to TRBD1. The CDR3 loop spans 15 amino acids. Unmatched junction bases numbered 5, after V lost 5 bases and J lost 2 bases. The DNA for the CDR3 is TGTGCCAGCAGTCCTGGACAGGGGAACACAGATACGCAGTATTTT. It yields the protein CASSPGQGNTDTQYF.

V and J are TRBV6-5 and TRBJ2-1; 8 bases fit TRBD2. The junction had 18 bases not matched to a gene; V was cut back by 5 bases and J by 9 bases. This CDR3 is 17 amino acids long. Germline V lookup: CDR1 MNHEY, CDR2 SVGAGI. This CDR3 reads CASSTKTSGSFGVEQFF. The CDR3 DNA reads as TGTGCCAGCAGTACTAAGACGAGCGGGAGTTTTGGTGTTGAGCAGTTCTTC.

This sequence joins TRBV4-2 and TRBJ2-1; 10 bases map to TRBD2. Germline V gives CDR1 LGHNA, CDR2 YNFKEQ. V lost 3 bases, J lost 5 bases, and 16 bases stayed unmatched. The CDR3 sequence is 19 residues long. The CDR3 sequence is CASSHRGQGIAGGNNEQFF. DNA of the CDR3: TGTGCCAGCAGCCACCGCGGGCAGGGGATAGCGGGGGGCAACAATGAGCAGTTCTTC.